This is a list of T cell receptor beta chains from one sample in a study of T cell repertoires in ileal Crohn's disease. Sequencing was performed with immunoSEQ multiplex PCR; in TCRdb, only in-frame clones are kept and a portion is missing. The repertoire holds some 15,000 clones, with approximately 94% as singletons. The sequenced sample was ileal tissue. The receptors originated from an adult with Crohn's disease. The CDR3 runs from the conserved cysteine through the conserved F or W. Each record gives: D gene, clone size, J gene, CDR3 length, V gene, CDR3 protein, CDR3 DNA. A D gene is named only where the DNA matches it firmly. Clone size is given for some rows only: seen once, a few or many times, or a class if the clone is expanded.

d_gene: .; abundance: .; j_gene: TRBJ2-5; len: 13; v_gene: TRBV19; CDR3aa: CASSRRYGETQYF; CDR3nt: TGTGCCAGTAGTCGGAGATACGGCGAGACCCAGTACTTC
d_gene: .; abundance: .; j_gene: TRBJ1-5; len: 15; v_gene: TRBV7-2; CDR3aa: CASSLIQGRNQPQHF; CDR3nt: TGTGCCAGCAGCTTAATACAGGGACGAAATCAGCCCCAGCATTTT
d_gene: TRBD2; abundance: .; j_gene: TRBJ2-3; len: 19; v_gene: TRBV10-3; CDR3aa: CAISLGLAGGGRSTDTQYF; CDR3nt: TGTGCCATCAGTTTAGGACTAGCGGGGGGCGGCCGTTCCACAGATACGCAGTATTTT
d_gene: TRBD1; abundance: .; j_gene: TRBJ2-1; len: 14; v_gene: TRBV10-3; CDR3aa: CAISGGQGANEQFF; CDR3nt: TGTGCCATCAGCGGGGGACAGGGGGCAAATGAGCAGTTCTTC
d_gene: .; abundance: .; j_gene: TRBJ2-1; len: 13; v_gene: TRBV18; CDR3aa: CASSPILGGEQFF; CDR3nt: TGTGCCAGCTCACCAATTCTGGGGGGTGAGCAGTTCTTC
d_gene: TRBD1; abundance: .; j_gene: TRBJ2-7; len: 13; v_gene: TRBV12-5; CDR3aa: CASLRDSTYEQYF; CDR3nt: TGTGCTAGTCTTCGGGACAGCACCTACGAGCAGTACTTC
d_gene: TRBD2; abundance: .; j_gene: TRBJ2-3; len: 15; v_gene: TRBV5-4; CDR3aa: CASSPAGGGTDTQYF; CDR3nt: TGTGCCAGCAGTCCAGCGGGGGGCGGCACAGATACGCAGTATTTT
d_gene: .; abundance: .; j_gene: TRBJ1-3; len: 15; v_gene: TRBV5-1; CDR3aa: CASSTQASSGNTIYF; CDR3nt: TGCGCCAGCAGCACACAGGCTAGCTCTGGAAACACCATATATTTT
d_gene: .; abundance: .; j_gene: TRBJ1-5; len: 14; v_gene: TRBV7-2; CDR3aa: CASSLSVGNQPQHF; CDR3nt: TGTGCCAGCAGCTTAAGCGTAGGCAATCAGCCCCAGCATTTT
d_gene: .; abundance: .; j_gene: TRBJ2-1; len: 13; v_gene: TRBV11-3; CDR3aa: CASSLDYQDKQFF; CDR3nt: TGTGCCAGCAGCTTAGATTACCAGGACAAGCAGTTCTTC
d_gene: .; abundance: few; j_gene: TRBJ1-5; len: 14; v_gene: TRBV10-3; CDR3aa: CAISEGTTNQPQHF; CDR3nt: TGTGCCATCAGTGAGGGGACAACAAATCAGCCCCAGCATTTT
d_gene: .; abundance: .; j_gene: TRBJ1-1; len: 15; v_gene: TRBV7-9; CDR3aa: CASSLVTLGDTEAFF; CDR3nt: TGTGCCAGCAGCTTAGTGACGTTAGGGGACACTGAAGCTTTCTTT
d_gene: TRBD2; abundance: .; j_gene: TRBJ2-3; len: 15; v_gene: TRBV5-1; CDR3aa: CASRGTSGPTDTQYF; CDR3nt: TGCGCCAGCAGAGGGACTAGCGGGCCCACAGATACGCAGTATTTT
d_gene: .; abundance: .; j_gene: TRBJ1-1; len: 13; v_gene: TRBV6-5; CDR3aa: CATSVGGVPEAFF; CDR3nt: TGTGCCACCTCGGTGGGGGGAGTACCTGAAGCTTTCTTT
d_gene: .; abundance: .; j_gene: TRBJ2-7; len: 14; v_gene: TRBV13; CDR3aa: CASSASVEVYEQYF; CDR3nt: TGTGCCAGCAGCGCTAGCGTCGAAGTCTACGAGCAGTACTTC
d_gene: TRBD1; abundance: .; j_gene: TRBJ1-5; len: 15; v_gene: TRBV11-2; CDR3aa: CASSLGGQYNQPQHF; CDR3nt: TGTGCCAGCAGCTTAGGGGGACAGTACAATCAGCCCCAGCATTTT
d_gene: TRBD1; abundance: .; j_gene: TRBJ1-1; len: 21; v_gene: TRBV9; CDR3aa: CASSPSEGWDRGPLRNTEAFF; CDR3nt: TGTGCCAGCAGCCCGTCGGAAGGTTGGGACAGGGGTCCGTTAAGGAACACTGAAGCTTTCTTT
d_gene: .; abundance: .; j_gene: TRBJ2-1; len: 14; v_gene: TRBV6-1; CDR3aa: CASSEGLLYNEQFF; CDR3nt: TGTGCCAGCAGTGAGGGCCTCCTCTACAATGAGCAGTTCTTC
d_gene: .; abundance: .; j_gene: TRBJ2-7; len: 16; v_gene: TRBV7-8; CDR3aa: CASSPARGRDSYEQYF; CDR3nt: TGTGCCAGCAGCCCAGCGCGGGGAAGGGACTCCTACGAGCAGTACTTC
d_gene: TRBD2; abundance: .; j_gene: TRBJ2-2; len: 17; v_gene: TRBV4-1; CDR3aa: CASSHISGQRGTGELFF; CDR3nt: TGCGCCAGCAGCCACATCAGCGGACAGCGGGGGACCGGGGAGCTGTTTTTT
d_gene: .; abundance: .; j_gene: TRBJ2-7; len: 10; v_gene: TRBV5-3; CDR3aa: CARSRGEQYF; CDR3nt: TGTGCCAGATCCCGAGGGGAGCAGTACTTC
d_gene: .; abundance: .; j_gene: TRBJ2-5; len: 15; v_gene: TRBV11-1; CDR3aa: CASSLARRATETQYF; CDR3nt: TGTGCCAGCAGCTTAGCGCGCAGGGCGACAGAGACCCAGTACTTC
d_gene: .; abundance: .; j_gene: TRBJ1-1; len: 13; v_gene: TRBV6-5; CDR3aa: CASSGTVNTEAFF; CDR3nt: TGTGCCAGCAGTGGAACAGTGAACACTGAAGCTTTCTTT
d_gene: TRBD1; abundance: .; j_gene: TRBJ1-6; len: 14; v_gene: TRBV10-3; CDR3aa: CAISKDRGIAPLHF; CDR3nt: TGTGCCATCAGTAAGGACAGGGGGATTGCACCCCTCCACTTT
d_gene: TRBD1; abundance: once; j_gene: TRBJ1-3; len: 16; v_gene: TRBV5-1; CDR3aa: CASSPGQGASGNTIYF; CDR3nt: TGCGCCAGCAGCCCGGGACAGGGGGCTTCTGGAAACACCATATATTTT
d_gene: TRBD1; abundance: .; j_gene: TRBJ2-5; len: 15; v_gene: TRBV9; CDR3aa: CASSEQGARQETQYF; CDR3nt: TGTGCCAGCAGCGAACAGGGGGCGCGTCAAGAGACCCAGTACTTC
d_gene: .; abundance: .; j_gene: TRBJ2-7; len: 15; v_gene: TRBV6-4; CDR3aa: CASSPTGHSSYEQYF; CDR3nt: TGTGCCAGCAGCCCTACAGGGCATAGCTCCTACGAGCAGTACTTC
d_gene: .; abundance: .; j_gene: TRBJ2-2; len: 14; v_gene: TRBV27; CDR3aa: CASSSKGDSWELFF; CDR3nt: TGTGCCAGCAGTTCAAAGGGCGACAGTTGGGAGCTGTTTTTT
d_gene: TRBD2; abundance: .; j_gene: TRBJ2-5; len: 15; v_gene: TRBV27; CDR3aa: CASSPQWGGWETQYF; CDR3nt: TGTGCCAGCAGTCCCCAGTGGGGAGGGTGGGAGACCCAGTACTTC
d_gene: .; abundance: .; j_gene: TRBJ1-1; len: 18; v_gene: TRBV27; CDR3aa: CASSLSGAGWIGGTEAFF; CDR3nt: TGTGCCAGCAGTTTATCGGGGGCAGGGTGGATTGGTGGCACTGAAGCTTTCTTT
d_gene: .; abundance: .; j_gene: TRBJ2-3; len: 15; v_gene: TRBV6-1; CDR3aa: CASSELAGQTDTQYF; CDR3nt: TGTGCCAGCAGTGAACTCGCGGGGCAAACAGATACGCAGTATTTT
d_gene: TRBD1; abundance: .; j_gene: TRBJ1-4; len: 16; v_gene: TRBV5-1; CDR3aa: CASSQPSGTGNEKLFF; CDR3nt: TGCGCCAGCAGCCAACCATCCGGGACAGGAAATGAAAAACTGTTTTTT
d_gene: .; abundance: large; j_gene: TRBJ1-6; len: 17; v_gene: TRBV19; CDR3aa: CASSTGEPSSYNSPLHF; CDR3nt: TGTGCCAGTTCTACAGGTGAACCTAGCTCCTATAATTCACCCCTCCACTTT
d_gene: TRBD2; abundance: .; j_gene: TRBJ2-1; len: 16; v_gene: TRBV19; CDR3aa: CASSSPGLAATNEQFF; CDR3nt: TGTGCCAGTAGTTCTCCGGGACTAGCGGCGACCAATGAGCAGTTCTTC